This TCR beta chain was sequenced for a study of graft-versus-host responses after intestinal transplantation. Across the study: Each transplant was multivisceral, liver-intestinal, or isolated intestinal.

Comments on this clone: Its antigen is still unknown.

Germline CDR1 reads SGHRS; CDR2 reads YFSETQ. The length of the CDR3 is 17 residues. Losses at the gene ends were 1 base for V and 4 bases for J; bases not matched to a gene: 13. This table comes from immunoSEQ multiplex PCR, and its TCRdb copy is limited to in-frame clones, with some not included. This sample has roughly 64,000 clones, with 85% to 95% found just once. This specimen was unstimulated CD8+ T cells sorted from spleen or lymph node cells, taken before transplant. The TCR was taken from a human donor who was the organ donor for an intestinal transplant. V and J are TRBV5-1 and TRBJ1-1, with TRBD1 matching 7 bases. The CDR3 DNA is TGCGCCAGCAGCTTGACTGGGGACAGCCCATTAGGCACTGAAGCTTTCTTT. Encoded protein: CASSLTGDSPLGTEAFF.